This TCR beta chain was obtained from a study of T cell responses to AZD1222 COVID-19 vaccine. The method was immunoSEQ multiplex PCR; TCRdb's version includes in-frame clones alone and lacks a portion of them. Of about 130,000 clones in the sample, 93% are singletons; the top ten hold roughly 1%. Trimming took 0 bases from V and 5 from J, leaving 6 bases between them. Germline V CDR1 and CDR2: SGHRS, YFSETQ. This CDR3 region has 13 residues. This specimen consisted of peripheral blood, obtained on day 0 of AZD1222 vaccination. This TCR was sampled from an adult in good health. This chain joins TRBV5-1 and TRBJ2-1; D is unclear. The CDR3 sequence is CASSLGGDNEQFF. DNA for the CDR3: TGCGCCAGCAGCTTGGGTGGGGACAATGAGCAGTTCTTC.